This TCR beta chain was profiled in a study of shared clonotypes between healthy human individuals. Study context: Contributing individuals were two females and three males aged 18 to 49. Study-wide results and caveats: Read depth was anticipated to influence clonotype sharing among donors.

Sequencing was at deep level. The protocol was immunoSEQ multiplex PCR, while the TCRdb copy is restricted to in-frame clones and leaves out a portion. The data show around 2.1 million clones, 95% seen once. Per germline, CDR1 ENHRY and CDR2 SYGVKD. V lost 3 bases to trimming and J lost 9 bases, with 15 bases between them. The CDR3 contains 14 residues. On this clone: Its antigen is currently unknown.

Sequencing was done on a sample of naive CD4+ T cells sorted from blood. Sample subset: CD45RA+ positively selected. This receptor was identified in a young man in good health. This chain connects TRBV10-3 to TRBJ1-5, with D tentatively TRBD1 (6 bases). The CDR3 spells CAISERGGTTPQHF. The CDR3 DNA reads as TGTGCCATCAGTGAACGCGGAGGGACAACGCCCCAGCATTTT.